This T cell receptor (beta chain) was sequenced during a study of CD4+ T cells in melanoma. With respect to this clone: Its target is unknown.

Produced via immunoSEQ multiplex PCR; TCRdb's table is partial and in-frame only. The repertoire consists of about 140,000 clones, with around 90% occurring once and the leading ten covering roughly 1.4%. After removal of 4 bases from V and 5 bases from J, the junction contained 8 bases not matched to a gene. Germline CDR1 and CDR2: SGHDN and FVKESK. The CDR3 spans 15 residues. Study observations and caveats: Diverse differentiation states were reported for melanoma neoantigen-specific CD4+ T cells. A reported correlation linked neoantigen-specific CD4+ T cells to CD8+, macrophage and B cell function.

The receptor's source is a human donor with melanoma. This chain links TRBV14 with TRBJ1-1; 9 bases fit TRBD1. The CDR3: CASSLTGGGRTEAFF. CDR3 DNA: TGTGCCAGCAGCCTTACAGGGGGCGGACGGACTGAAGCTTTCTTT.